This T cell receptor beta chain stems from a study of OX40 agonist ivuxolimab in advanced cancers. Overall study context: Ivuxolimab doses were 0.01, 0.1, 0.3, 1.5, 3 or 10 mg/kg every 2 weeks.

The study sampled blood at baseline, cycle 4 day 1, and cycle 7 day 1. V was cut by 1 base and J by 0 bases, with 8 bases left in between. The germline V gene encodes CDR1 SGHRS and CDR2 YFSETQ. This CDR3 contains 15 residues. The repertoire was sequenced with immunoSEQ multiplex PCR; TCRdb's copy has only in-frame clones and lacks some. The sample records about 60,000 clones, 90% to 95% being singletons. The clonotype comes from an adult with an advanced solid tumor such as melanoma, head and neck, liver or kidney cancer. The starting material was CD4+ or CD8+ T cells sorted from blood, obtained in a trial of the OX40 agonist ivuxolimab. This rearrangement joins TRBV5-1 to TRBJ1-3, with a tentative D call TRBD1 (5 bases). The CDR3 region is CASSLWGSSGNTIYF. The CDR3 DNA sequence: TGCGCCAGCAGCTTGTGGGGGAGCTCTGGAAACACCATATATTTT.